The rows below give T cell receptor beta chains drawn from one sample of a study of blood T cell repertoires in COVID-19. The repertoire was sequenced with immunoSEQ multiplex PCR; TCRdb's copy has only in-frame clones and lacks some. The sample includes some 97,000 clones, 80% to 90% of them seen just once. The specimen sequenced was peripheral blood. Receptor source: a human donor in a cohort sampled during active COVID-19. CDR3s include the opening cysteine and the closing phenylalanine or tryptophan. The order of the fields is CDR3 protein, V gene, J gene, D gene. A D gene is named only where the DNA matches it firmly.

CASSPGQGNTEAFF	TRBV7-9	TRBJ1-1	TRBD1
CATLKTGGTGELFF	TRBV19	TRBJ2-2	TRBD1
CASSLVFLAGAHEQYF	TRBV7-4	TRBJ2-7	TRBD2
CASSRRDGYTF	TRBV2	TRBJ1-2	-
CASSLNRQDVEAFF	TRBV14	TRBJ1-1	-
CATSRSGTGGYEQYF	TRBV15	TRBJ2-7	TRBD1
CASTTTTGGPNTEAFF	TRBV10-2	TRBJ1-1	TRBD1
CASSPPSGQINNEQFF	TRBV18	TRBJ2-1	-
CGVDRGTEAFF	TRBV20-1	TRBJ1-1	-
CASAGSRPDTQYF	TRBV28	TRBJ2-3	-
CATDRTGTTEGYEQYF	TRBV6-4	TRBJ2-7	-
CATSDVGGWDGNNEQFF	TRBV24-1	TRBJ2-1	-
CASSSGTGGDYGYTF	TRBV5-1	TRBJ1-2	TRBD1
CASRKDRATYEQYF	TRBV2	TRBJ2-7	TRBD1
CASTRSGTEVNEKLFF	TRBV5-4	TRBJ1-4	-
CASSLGQRWYTIGETQYF	TRBV13	TRBJ2-5	-
CASSPDSNQPQHF	TRBV18	TRBJ1-5	-
CSASRDSQYF	TRBV20-1	TRBJ2-7	-
CASSKGGTGQETQYF	TRBV18	TRBJ2-5	-
CASSGAGQHRGEQYF	TRBV6-5	TRBJ2-7	-
CAWSGQRDQPQHF	TRBV30	TRBJ1-5	-
CASSGTRLSGEQFF	TRBV28	TRBJ2-1	-
CASSEKRFGQGSYEQYF	TRBV6-1	TRBJ2-7	-
CASSLGGRLEDTQYF	TRBV7-3	TRBJ2-3	-
CASSVGATETQYF	TRBV9	TRBJ2-5	-
CASSLVGQGLMRNSPLHF	TRBV28	TRBJ1-6	TRBD1
CASSRDSYTGELFF	TRBV27	TRBJ2-2	-
CATSDHRLAGASVQFF	TRBV24-1	TRBJ2-1	TRBD2
CAISELNYEQYF	TRBV10-3	TRBJ2-7	-
CASSPRTSGSSYNEQFF	TRBV11-2	TRBJ2-1	TRBD2
CASSLSDSLPNTGELFF	TRBV7-6	TRBJ2-2	-
CASSSTSGTDTQYF	TRBV5-1	TRBJ2-3	TRBD2
CAIFLQPQHF	TRBV10-3	TRBJ1-5	-
CASTAGRRETQYF	TRBV2	TRBJ2-5	TRBD2
CASSPQDGGLPYEQYF	TRBV6-6	TRBJ2-7	-
CASSLVRTSGRWEQFF	TRBV27	TRBJ2-1	TRBD2
CASSEPDREYYGYTF	TRBV25-1	TRBJ1-2	TRBD1
CASSPHSDGRVEFF	TRBV6-6	TRBJ2-1	TRBD2
CASSMRSANQPQHF	TRBV6-5	TRBJ1-5	-
CASSLDRRLEAFF	TRBV7-2	TRBJ1-1	-
CATSDGLAGSYEQYF	TRBV24-1	TRBJ2-7	TRBD2
CASRVTTYEQYF	TRBV28	TRBJ2-7	-
CASSILLSGDEQFF	TRBV19	TRBJ2-1	TRBD2
CASSPLTSGSSYEQYF	TRBV4-2	TRBJ2-7	TRBD2
CASSPRGAGGNTGELFF	TRBV19	TRBJ2-2	TRBD2
CASSQGRDQPQHF	TRBV4-2	TRBJ1-5	-
CASSLRTGINSPLHF	TRBV27	TRBJ1-6	TRBD1
CASSYGLAATDTQYF	TRBV7-2	TRBJ2-3	TRBD2